The sequence of this T cell receptor beta chain was determined in a study of T cell responses to AZD1222 COVID-19 vaccine. Findings of the study overall: Vaccine-related CD4 TCRs covered spike, predominating at 160-218 and 743-854. Baseline seropositivity occurred in only six AZD1222 recipients. Targeting of unmutated variant regions was reportedly seen in nearly half of spike-specific TCRs.

This CDR3 contains 13 residues. V lost 6 bases and J lost 6; bases outside the gene matches: 7. Germline V gives CDR1 ENHRY, CDR2 SYGVKD. The protocol was immunoSEQ multiplex PCR, while the TCRdb copy is restricted to in-frame clones and leaves out a portion. The profile shows about 97,000 clones, over 75% of them singletons. This clone appeared a few times. The antigen is unknown. J is TRBJ2-7 and V is TRBV10-3; 8 positions match TRBD1. The sequence derives from an adult in good health. The source material was peripheral blood, sampled on day 0 of AZD1222 vaccination. In DNA form, the CDR3 reads TGTGCCATCAGCCAGGACAGGGTCGGCGAGCAGTACTTC. It is translated as CAISQDRVGEQYF.